The TCR beta chain under discussion was sequenced for a study of blood T cells in healthy people across ages. Study information: In model experiments, template switching was able to capture about one barcoded beta molecule for every two T cells that were present. Findings of the study overall: Considered underestimates were the diversity estimates obtained from one million T cells.

The germline V gene has CDR1 MNHEY and CDR2 SVGEGT. This CDR3 region has 16 residues. V was pared by 6 bases and J by 15 bases, with 30 bases between. Combining a sample-barcoded 5' primer with a J-beta primer mix, a second PCR ran for roughly 6 to 12 cycles. The template-switch adaptor, which had 12 random nucleotides, put a tag on each cDNA molecule. Each sample provided no less than 2.5 million CDR3-containing paired-end reads. One entry per CDR3 protein, called by TCRdb with MiXCR from the 5' RACE reads. The table records roughly 500,000 distinct CDR3 sequences, about 25% of them present only once. This clonotype was observed a handful of times. Its antigen is unidentified.

The V and J genes are TRBV6-2 or TRBV6-3 and TRBJ2-1, with D possibly being TRBD2 (6 bases). The sequence was obtained from an older woman in good health. Sequencing was done on a sample of blood. CDR3 amino acids: CASRTPLGLRFDVLFF. The CDR3 bases are TGTGCCAGCAGGACCCCTCTAGGACTAAGGTTCGATGTCCTGTTCTTC.